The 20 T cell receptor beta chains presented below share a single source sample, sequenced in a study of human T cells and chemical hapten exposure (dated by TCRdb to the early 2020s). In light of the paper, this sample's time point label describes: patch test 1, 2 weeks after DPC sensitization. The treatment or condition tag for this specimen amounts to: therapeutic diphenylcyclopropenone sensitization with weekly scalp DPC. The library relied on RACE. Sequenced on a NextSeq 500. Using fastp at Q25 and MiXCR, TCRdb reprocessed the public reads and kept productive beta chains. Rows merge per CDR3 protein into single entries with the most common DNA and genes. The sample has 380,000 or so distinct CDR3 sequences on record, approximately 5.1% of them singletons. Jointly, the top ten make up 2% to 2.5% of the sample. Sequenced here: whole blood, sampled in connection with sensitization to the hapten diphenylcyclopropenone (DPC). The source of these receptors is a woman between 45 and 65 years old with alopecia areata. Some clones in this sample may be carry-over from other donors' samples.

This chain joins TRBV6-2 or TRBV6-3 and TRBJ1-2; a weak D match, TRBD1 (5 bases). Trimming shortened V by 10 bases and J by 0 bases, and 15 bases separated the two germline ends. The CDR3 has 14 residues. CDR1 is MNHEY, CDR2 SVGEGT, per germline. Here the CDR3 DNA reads TGTGCCACCACCTCTCCAGGGACTAACTATGGCTACACCTTC. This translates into CATTSPGTNYGYTF.

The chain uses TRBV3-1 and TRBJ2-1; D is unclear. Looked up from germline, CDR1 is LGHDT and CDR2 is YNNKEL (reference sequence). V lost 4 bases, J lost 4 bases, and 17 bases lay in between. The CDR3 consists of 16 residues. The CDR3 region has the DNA TGTGCCAGCAGCCCCCCCGGCCCCTCCCTTTACAATGAGCAGTTCTTC. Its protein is CASSPPGPSLYNEQFF.

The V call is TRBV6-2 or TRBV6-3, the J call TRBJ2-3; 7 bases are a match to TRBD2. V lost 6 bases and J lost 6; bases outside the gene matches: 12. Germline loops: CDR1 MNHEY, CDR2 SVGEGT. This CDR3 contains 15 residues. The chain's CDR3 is CASSQKASGTDTQYF. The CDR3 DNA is TGTGCCAGCAGCCAAAAAGCCAGCGGGACCGATACGCAGTATTTT.

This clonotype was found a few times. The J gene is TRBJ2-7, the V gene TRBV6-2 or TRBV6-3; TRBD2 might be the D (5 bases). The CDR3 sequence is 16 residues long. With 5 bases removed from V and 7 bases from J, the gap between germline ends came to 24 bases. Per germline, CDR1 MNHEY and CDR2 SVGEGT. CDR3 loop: CASSLNLANSPGEQYF. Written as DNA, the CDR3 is TGTGCCAGCAGTCTTAATCTAGCAAACTCCCCCGGAGAGCAGTACTTC.

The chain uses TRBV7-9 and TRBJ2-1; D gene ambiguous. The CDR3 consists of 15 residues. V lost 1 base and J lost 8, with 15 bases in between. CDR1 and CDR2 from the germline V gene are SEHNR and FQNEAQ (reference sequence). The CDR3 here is CASSLEGPPGDEQFF. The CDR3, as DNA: TGTGCCAGCAGCTTAGAAGGGCCCCCTGGGGATGAGCAGTTCTTC.

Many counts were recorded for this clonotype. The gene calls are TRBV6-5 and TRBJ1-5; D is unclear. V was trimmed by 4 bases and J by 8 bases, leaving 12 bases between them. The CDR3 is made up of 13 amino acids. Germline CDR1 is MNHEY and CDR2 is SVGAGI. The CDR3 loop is CASSSVAWEPQHF. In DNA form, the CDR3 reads TGTGCCAGCAGTTCCGTGGCTTGGGAGCCCCAGCATTTT.

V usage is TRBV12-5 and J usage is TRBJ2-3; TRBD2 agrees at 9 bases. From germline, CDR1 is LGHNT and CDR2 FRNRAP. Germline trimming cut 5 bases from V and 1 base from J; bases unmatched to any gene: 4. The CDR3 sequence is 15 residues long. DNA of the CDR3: TGTGCTAGTGGTAACATAGCGGGAGGCACAGATACGCAGTATTTT. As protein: CASGNIAGGTDTQYF.

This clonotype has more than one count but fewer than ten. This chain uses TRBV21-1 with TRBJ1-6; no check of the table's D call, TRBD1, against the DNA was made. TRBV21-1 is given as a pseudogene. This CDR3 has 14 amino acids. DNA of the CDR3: TGTGCCAGCAGTCGGGACACGGAAAATTCACCCCTCCACTTT. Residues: CASSRDTENSPLHF.

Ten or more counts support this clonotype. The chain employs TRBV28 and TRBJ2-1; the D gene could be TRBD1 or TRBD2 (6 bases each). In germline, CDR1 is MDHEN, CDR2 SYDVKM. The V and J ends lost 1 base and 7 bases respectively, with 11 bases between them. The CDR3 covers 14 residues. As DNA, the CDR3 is TGTGCCAGCAGTTTATCTAAGGGGGGAAATGAGCAGTTCTTC. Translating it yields CASSLSKGGNEQFF.

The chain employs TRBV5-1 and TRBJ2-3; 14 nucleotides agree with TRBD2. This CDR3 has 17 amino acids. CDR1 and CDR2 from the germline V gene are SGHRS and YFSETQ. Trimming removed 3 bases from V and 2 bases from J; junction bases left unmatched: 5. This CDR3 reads CASSSRLAGGSTDTQYF. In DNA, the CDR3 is TGCGCCAGCAGCTCAAGACTAGCGGGGGGGTCCACAGATACGCAGTATTTT.

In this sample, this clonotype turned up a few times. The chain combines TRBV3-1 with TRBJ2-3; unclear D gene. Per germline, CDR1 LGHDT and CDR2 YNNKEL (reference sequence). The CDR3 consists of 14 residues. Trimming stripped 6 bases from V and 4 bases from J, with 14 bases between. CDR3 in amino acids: CASRKSSYPDTQYF. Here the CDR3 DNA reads TGTGCCAGCAGGAAAAGTAGTTACCCAGATACGCAGTATTTT.

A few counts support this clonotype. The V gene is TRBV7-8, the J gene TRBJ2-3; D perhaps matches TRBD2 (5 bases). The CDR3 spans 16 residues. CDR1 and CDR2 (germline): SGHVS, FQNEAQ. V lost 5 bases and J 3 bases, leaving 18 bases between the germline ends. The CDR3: CASSIGLASLTDTQYF. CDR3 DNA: TGTGCCAGCAGCATCGGCCTAGCTAGTTTAACAGATACGCAGTATTTT. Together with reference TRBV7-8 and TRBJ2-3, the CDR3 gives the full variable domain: GAGVSQSPRYKVAKRGQDVALRCDPISGHVSLFWYQQALGQGPEFLTYFQNEAQLDKSGLPSDRFFAERPEGSVSTLKIQRTQQEDSAVYLCASSIGLASLTDTQYFGPGTRLTVL.

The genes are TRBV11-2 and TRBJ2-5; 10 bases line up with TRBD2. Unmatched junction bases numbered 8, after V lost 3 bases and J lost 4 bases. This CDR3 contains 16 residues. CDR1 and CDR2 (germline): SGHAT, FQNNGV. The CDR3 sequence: CASSFGLAGVGETQYF. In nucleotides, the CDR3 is TGTGCCAGCAGCTTCGGGCTAGCGGGGGTAGGAGAGACCCAGTACTTC.

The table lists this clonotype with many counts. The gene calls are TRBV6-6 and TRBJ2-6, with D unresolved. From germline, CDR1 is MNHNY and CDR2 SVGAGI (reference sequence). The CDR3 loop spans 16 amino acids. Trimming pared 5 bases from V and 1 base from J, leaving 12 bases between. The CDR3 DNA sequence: TGTGCCAGCAGTCCCACGGCCGAATCTGGGGCCAACGTCCTGACTTTC. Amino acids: CASSPTAESGANVLTF.

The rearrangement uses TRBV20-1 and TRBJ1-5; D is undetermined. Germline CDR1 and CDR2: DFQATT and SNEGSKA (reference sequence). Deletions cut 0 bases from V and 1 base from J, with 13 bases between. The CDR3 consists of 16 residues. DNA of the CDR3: TGCAGTGCTAGAGATCAGGCAGAAGGAAGCAATCAGCCCCAGCATTTT. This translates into CSARDQAEGSNQPQHF.

This CDR3 reads CSVEDLLASYNEQFF. As DNA, the CDR3 is TGCAGCGTTGAAGATTTACTAGCCTCCTACAATGAGCAGTTCTTC. The chain combines TRBV29-1 with TRBJ2-1; D is perhaps TRBD2 (6 bases). Germline values: CDR1 SQVTM, CDR2 ANQGSEA. This CDR3 is built from 15 residues. The germline V and J ends were trimmed by 0 bases and 0 bases, with 9 bases remaining between them.

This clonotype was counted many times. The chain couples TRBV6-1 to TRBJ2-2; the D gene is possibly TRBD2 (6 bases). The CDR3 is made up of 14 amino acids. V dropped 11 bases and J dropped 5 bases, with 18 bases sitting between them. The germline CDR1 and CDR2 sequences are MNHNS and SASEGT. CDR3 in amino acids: CAVSLTRATGELFF. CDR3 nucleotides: TGTGCCGTATCATTGACTAGAGCTACCGGGGAGCTGTTTTTT.

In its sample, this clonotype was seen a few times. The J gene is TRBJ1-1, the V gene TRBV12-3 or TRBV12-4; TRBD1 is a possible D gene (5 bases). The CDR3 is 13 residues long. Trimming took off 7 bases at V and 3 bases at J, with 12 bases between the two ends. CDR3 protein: CASIDSPDTEAFF. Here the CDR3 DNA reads TGTGCCAGCATTGACAGCCCCGACACTGAAGCTTTCTTT.

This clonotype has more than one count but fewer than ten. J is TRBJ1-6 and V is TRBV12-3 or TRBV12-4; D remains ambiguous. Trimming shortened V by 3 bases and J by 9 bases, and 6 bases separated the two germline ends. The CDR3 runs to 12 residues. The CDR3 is CASSFEVSPLHF. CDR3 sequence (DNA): TGTGCCAGCAGTTTCGAGGTTTCACCCCTCCACTTT.

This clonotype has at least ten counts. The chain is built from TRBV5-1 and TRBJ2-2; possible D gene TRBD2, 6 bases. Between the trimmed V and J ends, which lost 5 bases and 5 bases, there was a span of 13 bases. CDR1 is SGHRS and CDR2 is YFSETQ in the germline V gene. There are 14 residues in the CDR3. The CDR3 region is CASRSTSLTGELFF. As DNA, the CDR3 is TGCGCCAGCAGGTCTACTAGCTTGACCGGGGAGCTGTTTTTT.